This T cell receptor (beta chain) originates from a study of T cell responses to AZD1222 COVID-19 vaccine (dated by TCRdb to about 2021). A note on the overall study: AZD1222 recipients with second doses at about 4 weeks or about 12 weeks were pooled, because spike-specific TCR depth and breadth did not differ between schedules. A total of approximately 230 trial participants underwent TCR sequencing, of whom some 210 received two doses of AZD1222 and some 26 received two doses of the MenACWY control vaccine. Enrollment into the trials was organized by age into subgroups of 18-55, 56-69 and 70-plus years, and those subgroups contained about 150, 27 and 61 TCR-sequenced participants, respectively.

This clone appeared a few times. Its antigen target is currently unknown. Base qualities are not provided; no much larger clone lies one nucleotide away. The germline V gene supplies CDR1 MDHEN and CDR2 SYDVKM. The CDR3 covers 18 residues, taking in both the cysteine and the phenylalanine. The CDR3 DNA has 54 bases and is translated from base 1. V and J lose 7 bases and 2 bases, and a span of 23 bases separates them. The CDR3 regions of human TCRbeta chains were analyzed by immunosequencing. As for how the authors treated the data: Repertoire TCRs were matched against a reference library of SARS-CoV-2-specific TCRs generated with the MIRA antigen-specificity platform. Breadth was defined as the fraction of unique TCRs that were SARS-CoV-2-associated, and depth was defined as the fraction of total T cells that were SARS-CoV-2-associated. Using the MIRA data, every spike-specific TCR was mapped to the spike region that the TCR reacted to and assigned to either a CD4 or a CD8 class. Log10-transformed breadth and depth values were compared by one-way ANOVA with Sidak's multiple comparisons tests. TCRdb retrieved this table from immuneACCESS and kept in-frame rearrangements only. Not all clones are present; in checked studies, unresolved V genes account for under half, and no reason is known for the remainder. Clone size and V and J calls were adopted from that table, with D and trimming inferred from the DNA. Recorded for this sample are about 140,000 clones; 84% of them occurred a single time. The ten largest clones capture approximately 4% of the sample.

Broader findings and caveats from the paper: After two AZD1222 doses, both the breadth and the depth of spike-specific TCRs were significantly higher than at day 0 and than in MenACWY recipients. Nearly half of unique spike-specific TCRs reportedly recognized epitopes outside regions mutated in the B.1.351 and B.1.1.7 variants. Participants were mostly white British and included more females than males, and it was suggested by the authors that clonal diversity may have been underestimated. CD4 TCRs associated with the vaccine covered the entire spike protein, and the dominant responses were in regions 160-218 and 743-854. Because no samples from the day 14 peak response were available, repertoires could be characterized only after the peak T cell response. Conclusions about previously exposed vaccinees are limited because only six or seven AZD1222 recipients were SARS-CoV-2 seropositive at baseline. The 56-69-year group was small, and its depth increase did not reach significance, likely because of low power.

Read against the paper, the sample's time point label means: baseline before first vaccination. Vaccinee samples were obtained from the UK trials COV001 and COV002, which included a single-blind randomized controlled phase 2/3 trial of AZD1222 (ChAdOx1 nCoV-19) in healthy adults. Trial participant PBMC samples were collected at day 0 and day 28 after the second dose for TCRbeta chain sequencing. Sequencing used peripheral blood, obtained on day 0 of AZD1222 vaccination. The clonotype comes from an adult in good health. This chain joins TRBV28 to TRBJ1-4; D gene: possibly TRBD1, on 6 matching bases. The nucleotides are TGTGCCAGCACCCCGGTTGGGGGGCACTATGGGACTAATGAAAAACTGTTTTTT. It is translated as CASTPVGGHYGTNEKLFF.